This T cell receptor beta chain is drawn from a study of metastatic and nonmetastatic thyroid tumors. On the study more broadly: Repertoires from malignant and benign thyroid patients were compared across blood and tumor or nodule tissue. Study-wide findings and caveats: TCR beta diversity was reportedly significantly higher in malignant thyroid tumors than benign nodules, in blood and tumor.

All patients were untreated before thyroid surgery. The table lists this clone with a few counts. What it recognizes is unknown. This may arise from a read error, as a much more abundant clone is one base away. Authors' processing steps: Built for papillary thyroid cancer, a distant-metastasis classifier drew on CDR3 differences across clinicopathological groups. Via MiXCR, TCRdb re-called the PCR reads. TCRdb's processing, not the authors', yielded these V and J calls. The sample shows over 35,000 clones, approximately 13% of them seen only once. The CDR3 runs to 14 residues. V lost 7 bases and J 4 bases, leaving 17 bases between the germline ends. Germline values: CDR1 SQVTM, CDR2 ANQGSEA.

This TCR was sampled from a female donor with papillary thyroid cancer or a benign thyroid nodule (not recorded which). Some clones in this sample may be carry-over from other donors' samples. V is TRBV29-1 and J is TRBJ2-1; TRBD2 is a possible D gene (5 bases). The sample taken for sequencing was blood. This chain's CDR3 is CSAQVLAPYNEQFF. DNA for the CDR3: TGCAGCGCCCAAGTATTAGCGCCATACAATGAGCAGTTCTTC.